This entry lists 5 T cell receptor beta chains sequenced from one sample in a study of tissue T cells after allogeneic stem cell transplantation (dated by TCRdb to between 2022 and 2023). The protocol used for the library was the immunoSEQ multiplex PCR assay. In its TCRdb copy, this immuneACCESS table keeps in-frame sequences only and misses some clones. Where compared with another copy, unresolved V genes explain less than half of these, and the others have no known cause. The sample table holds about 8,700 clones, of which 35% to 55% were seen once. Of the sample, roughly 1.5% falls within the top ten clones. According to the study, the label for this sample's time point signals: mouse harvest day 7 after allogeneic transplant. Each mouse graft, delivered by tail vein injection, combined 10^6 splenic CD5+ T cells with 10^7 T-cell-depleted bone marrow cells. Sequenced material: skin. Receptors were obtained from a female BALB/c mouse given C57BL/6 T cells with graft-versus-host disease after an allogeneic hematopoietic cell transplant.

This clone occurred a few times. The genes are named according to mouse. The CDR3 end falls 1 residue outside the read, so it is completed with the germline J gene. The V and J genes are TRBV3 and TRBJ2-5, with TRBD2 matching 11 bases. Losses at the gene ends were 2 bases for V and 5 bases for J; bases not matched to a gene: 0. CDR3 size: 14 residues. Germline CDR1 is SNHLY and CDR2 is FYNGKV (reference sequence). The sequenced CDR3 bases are TGTGCCAGCAGCTTAACTGGGGGGGCAGACACCCAGTAC. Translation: CASSLTGGADTQY. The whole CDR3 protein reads CASSLTGGADTQYF. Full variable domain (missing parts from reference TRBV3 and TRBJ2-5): GPKVLQIPSHQIIDMGQMVTLNCDPVSNHLYFYWYKQILGQQMEFLVNFYNGKVMEKSKLFKDQFSVERPDGSYFTLKIQPTALEDSAVYFCASSLTGGADTQYFGPGTRLLVL.

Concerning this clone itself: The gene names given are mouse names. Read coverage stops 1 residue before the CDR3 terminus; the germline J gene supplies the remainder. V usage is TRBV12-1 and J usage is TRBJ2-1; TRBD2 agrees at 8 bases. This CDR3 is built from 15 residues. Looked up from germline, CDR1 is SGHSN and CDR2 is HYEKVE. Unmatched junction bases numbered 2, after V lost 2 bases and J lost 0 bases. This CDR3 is CASSPTGGNYAEQFF. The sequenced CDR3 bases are TGTGCCAGCTCTCCTACTGGGGGTAACTATGCTGAGCAGTTC.

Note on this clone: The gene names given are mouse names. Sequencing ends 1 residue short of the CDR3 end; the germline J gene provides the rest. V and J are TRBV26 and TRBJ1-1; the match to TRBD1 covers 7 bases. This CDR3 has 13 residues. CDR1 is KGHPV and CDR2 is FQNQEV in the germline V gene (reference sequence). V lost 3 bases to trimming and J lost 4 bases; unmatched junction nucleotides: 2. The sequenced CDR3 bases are TGTGCCAGCAGTCTAAACAGGGGCACAGAAGTCTTC. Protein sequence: CASSLNRGTEVF. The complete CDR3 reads CASSLNRGTEVFF.

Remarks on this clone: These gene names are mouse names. The CDR3 reads CASSLGGIAETLYF. The sequenced CDR3 bases are TGTGCCAGCAGTCTTGGTGGGATTGCAGAAACGCTGTAT. The rearrangement links TRBV26 to TRBJ2-3; D gene unclear. The CDR3 extends 1 residue past the end of the read, so its final part is completed from the germline J gene. The CDR3 runs to 14 residues. Deletions cut 3 bases from V and 2 bases from J, with 9 bases between. CDR1 is KGHPV, CDR2 FQNQEV, per germline (reference sequence).

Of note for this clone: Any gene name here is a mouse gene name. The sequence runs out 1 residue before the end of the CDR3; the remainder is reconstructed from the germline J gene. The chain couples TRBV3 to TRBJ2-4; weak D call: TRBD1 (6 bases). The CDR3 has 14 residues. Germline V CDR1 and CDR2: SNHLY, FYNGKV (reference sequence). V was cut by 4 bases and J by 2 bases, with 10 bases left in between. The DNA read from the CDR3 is TGTGCCAGCAGCTCCGGGACACATCAAAACACCTTGTAC. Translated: CASSSGTHQNTLY. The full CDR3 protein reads CASSSGTHQNTLYF.